The sequence of this TCR beta chain was determined in a study of siplizumab effects on memory and regulatory T cells. Study results and caveats: It was not possible to assign a naive or memory phenotype to roughly 75-97% of proliferating CD4+ or CD8+ clones. Fewer alloreactive sequences mapped to unstimulated CD4+ memory cells under siplizumab.

The ends were cut back, 5 bases at V and 0 bases at J, with 14 bases in the middle. CDR1 is MNHEY and CDR2 is SMNVEV in the germline V gene (reference sequence). This CDR3 spans 17 amino acids. The repertoire was sequenced with immunoSEQ multiplex PCR; TCRdb's copy has only in-frame clones and lacks some. The sample has some 63,000 clones, 95% to 98% seen once. As to this clone: Its antigen remains unknown.

The TCR comes from a human donor in good health. The V and J genes are TRBV27 and TRBJ2-6; D ambiguous. Sequenced material: naive CD8+ T cells sorted from blood. The CDR3 protein is CASSLTAPSSGANVLTF. As DNA, the CDR3 is TGTGCCAGCAGTCTCACCGCCCCGAGCTCTGGGGCCAACGTCCTGACTTTC.